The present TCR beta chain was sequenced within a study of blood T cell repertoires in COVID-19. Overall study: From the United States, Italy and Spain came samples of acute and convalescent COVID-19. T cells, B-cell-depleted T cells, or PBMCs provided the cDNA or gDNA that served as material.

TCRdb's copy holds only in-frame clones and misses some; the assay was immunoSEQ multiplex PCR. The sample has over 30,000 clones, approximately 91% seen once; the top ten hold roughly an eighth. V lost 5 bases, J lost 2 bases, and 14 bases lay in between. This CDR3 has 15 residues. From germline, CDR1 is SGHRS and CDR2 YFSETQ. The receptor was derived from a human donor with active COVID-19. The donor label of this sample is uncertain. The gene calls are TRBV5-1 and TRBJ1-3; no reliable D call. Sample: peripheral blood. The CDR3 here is CASSPGGLTGNTIYF. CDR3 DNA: TGCGCCAGCAGTCCGGGTGGGTTGACTGGAAACACCATATATTTT.